These 8 T cell receptor beta chains originate from one sample sequenced in a study of T cell responses to AZD1222 COVID-19 vaccine. Profiling relied on immunoSEQ multiplex PCR, and the TCRdb table lists in-frame clones only, not all of them. The repertoire holds over 100,000 clones, with approximately 91% as singletons. Sequencing was performed on peripheral blood, taken 28 days after the second AZD1222 dose. Source of these receptors: an adult who received the AZD1222 COVID-19 vaccine.

CDR3 amino acids: CASSLDPGLADEQYF. CDR3 nucleotides: TGTGCCAGCAGCTTAGATCCGGGACTAGCGGACGAGCAGTACTTC. The chain employs TRBV13 and TRBJ2-7; 11 bases are shared with TRBD2. J was trimmed by 5 bases and V by 1 base; bases with no gene match: 4. The CDR3 runs to 15 residues. Germline CDR1 PRHDT, CDR2 FYEKMQ (reference sequence).

The chain has TRBV15 and TRBJ1-3; D perhaps matches TRBD1 (6 bases). The CDR3 runs 16 residues. Germline CDR1 reads LNHNV; CDR2 reads YYDKDF (reference sequence). V was pared by 1 base and J by 7 bases, with 17 bases between. CDR3 in amino acids: CATSRGLDSGLNTIYF. DNA for the CDR3: TGTGCCACCAGCAGAGGCTTGGACAGCGGCCTGAACACCATATATTTT. The full variable domain, rest sourced from reference TRBV15 and TRBJ1-3, is DAMVIQNPRYQVTQFGKPVTLSCSQTLNHNVMYWYQQKSSQAPKLLFHYYDKDFNNEADTPDNFQSRRPNTSFCFLDIRSPGLGDTAMYLCATSRGLDSGLNTIYFGEGSWLTVV.

The chain employs TRBV29-1 and TRBJ1-1; 7 bases line up with TRBD1. J lost 4 bases, V lost 6 bases, and 8 bases had no gene match. CDR1 is SQVTM and CDR2 is ANQGSEA in the germline V gene. The CDR3 contains 13 residues. The CDR3 region is CSVLTGFVTEAFF. The CDR3 DNA is TGCAGCGTCTTGACAGGGTTCGTCACTGAAGCTTTCTTT.

The chain carries TRBV14 and TRBJ1-1; 7 positions match TRBD1. The CDR3 has 15 residues. Germline loops: CDR1 SGHDN, CDR2 FVKESK. V shed 11 bases and J 5 bases; nucleotides not matched to a gene: 17. CDR3 amino acids: CASKGGLGSETEAFF. The CDR3 bases are TGTGCCTCCAAAGGGGGCTTAGGTTCGGAGACTGAAGCTTTCTTT.

This sequence joins TRBV6-2 or TRBV6-3 and TRBJ2-2; no clear D gene. Trimming removed 0 bases from V and 6 bases from J, with 5 bases in between. The germline V gene encodes CDR1 MNHEY and CDR2 SVGEGT. This CDR3 spans 13 amino acids. The CDR3 is CASSYSAAGELFF. CDR3 in DNA: TGTGCCAGCAGTTACTCGGCGGCCGGGGAGCTGTTTTTT.

The V and J genes are TRBV18 and TRBJ2-4; D not certain. The CDR3 loop spans 16 amino acids. Trimming removed 3 bases at V and 1 base at J, with 13 bases between. In germline, CDR1 is KGHSH, CDR2 LQKENI. CDR3 bases: TGTGCCAGCTCACCTGGACCTACCTTGGCCAAAAACATTCAGTACTTC. It specifies CASSPGPTLAKNIQYF.

This clone was seen a few times. The CDR3 is CASSDSAGGSPLHF. In DNA form, the CDR3 reads TGTGCCAGCAGTGACTCCGCGGGTGGTTCACCCCTCCACTTT. The chain combines TRBV6-4 with TRBJ1-6; D not certain. The CDR3 consists of 14 residues. Germline CDR1 is MRHNA and CDR2 is SNTAGT. V lost 0 bases, J lost 9 bases, and 9 bases lay in between.

The sample holds a few counts of this clone. The chain couples TRBV21-1 to TRBJ1-2. TRBV21-1 counts as a pseudogene. The CDR3 covers 14 residues. CDR3 bases: TGTGCCAGCAGCCCGGTTTTCTATGGCTATGGCTACACCTTC. This encodes CASSPVFYGYGYTF.